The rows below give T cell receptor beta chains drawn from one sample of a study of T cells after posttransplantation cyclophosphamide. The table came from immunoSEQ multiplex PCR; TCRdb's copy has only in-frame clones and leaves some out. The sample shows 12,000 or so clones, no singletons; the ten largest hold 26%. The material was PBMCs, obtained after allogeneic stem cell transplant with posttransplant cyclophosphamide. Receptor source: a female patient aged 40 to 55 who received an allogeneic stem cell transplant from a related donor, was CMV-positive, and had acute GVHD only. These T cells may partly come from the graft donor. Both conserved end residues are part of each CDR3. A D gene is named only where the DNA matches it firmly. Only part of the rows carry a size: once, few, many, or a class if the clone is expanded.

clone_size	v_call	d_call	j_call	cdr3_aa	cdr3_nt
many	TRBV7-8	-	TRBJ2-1	CASSLALAREQFF	TGTGCCAGCAGCTTAGCACTAGCCCGGGAGCAGTTCTTC
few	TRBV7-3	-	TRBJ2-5	CASGDLGGTQYF	TGTGCCAGCGGGGATTTGGGGGGGACCCAGTACTTC
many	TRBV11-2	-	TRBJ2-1	CASSPSGRSYNEQFF	TGTGCCAGCAGCCCAAGCGGCCGCTCCTACAATGAGCAGTTCTTC
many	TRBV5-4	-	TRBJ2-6	CASSFGGAGANVLTF	TGTGCCAGCAGTTTTGGTGGGGCCGGGGCCAACGTCCTGACTTTC
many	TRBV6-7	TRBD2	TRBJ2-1	CASSYCPTSGLNNEQFF	TGTGCCAGCAGTTACTGCCCCACTAGCGGCCTGAACAATGAGCAGTTCTTC
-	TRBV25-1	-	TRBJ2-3	CASSPPADTQYF	TGTGCCAGCAGTCCTCCTGCAGATACGCAGTATTTT
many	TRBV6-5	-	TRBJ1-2	CASSFGGGANGYTF	TGTGCCAGCAGTTTCGGTGGGGGGGCCAATGGCTACACCTTC
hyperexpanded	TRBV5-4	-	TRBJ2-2	CASSLGRGRTGELFF	TGTGCCAGCAGCTTGGGTCGGGGGAGGACCGGGGAGCTGTTTTTT
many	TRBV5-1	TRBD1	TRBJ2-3	CASSADRASLDTQYF	TGCGCCAGCAGCGCGGACAGGGCATCCTTGGATACGCAGTATTTT
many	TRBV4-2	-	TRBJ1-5	CASSQDPDQPQHF	TGTGCCAGCAGCCAAGACCCAGATCAGCCCCAGCATTTT
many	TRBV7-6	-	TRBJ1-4	CASGGASFNEKLFF	TGTGCCAGCGGGGGGGCTTCCTTTAATGAAAAACTGTTTTTT
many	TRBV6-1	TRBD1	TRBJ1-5	CASSEGRTGRNQPQHF	TGTGCCAGCAGTGAGGGAAGGACAGGTCGCAATCAGCCCCAGCATTTT
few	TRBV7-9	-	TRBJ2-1	CASSPDFAEQFF	TGTGCCAGCAGCCCCGACTTTGCAGAGCAGTTCTTC
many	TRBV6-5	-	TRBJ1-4	CASSNRIGEKLFF	TGTGCCAGCAGTAACAGGATTGGTGAAAAACTGTTTTTT
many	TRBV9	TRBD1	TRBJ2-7	CASSPPQGTSVEQYF	TGTGCCAGCAGCCCCCCACAGGGGACCAGCGTCGAGCAGTACTTC
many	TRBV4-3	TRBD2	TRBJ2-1	CASSQVSIGTSFYNEQFF	TGCGCCAGCAGCCAAGTATCTATCGGGACTAGCTTCTACAATGAGCAGTTCTTC
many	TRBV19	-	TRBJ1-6	CASSIRTVTNNSPLHF	TGTGCCAGTAGTATCCGGACAGTGACGAATAATTCACCCCTCCACTTT
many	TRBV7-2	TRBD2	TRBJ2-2	CASSLRSGGAGELFF	TGTGCCAGCAGCTTACGCTCGGGAGGGGCCGGGGAGCTGTTTTTT
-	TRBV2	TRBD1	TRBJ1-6	CASSGTGRSSYNSPLHF	TGTGCCAGCAGCGGGACAGGAAGGAGCTCCTATAATTCACCCCTCCACTTT
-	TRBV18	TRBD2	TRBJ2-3	CASSPGGSRTDTQYF	TGTGCCAGCTCACCAGGCGGGAGTCGAACAGATACGCAGTATTTT
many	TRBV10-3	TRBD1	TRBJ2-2	CAISPTGGNTGELFF	TGTGCCATCAGTCCGACAGGGGGGAACACCGGGGAGCTGTTTTTT
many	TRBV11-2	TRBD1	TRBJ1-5	CASSRTGGGNQPQHF	TGTGCCAGCAGCCGAACAGGGGGCGGAAATCAGCCCCAGCATTTT
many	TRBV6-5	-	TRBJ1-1	CASSSPGRGRGTEAFF	TGTGCCAGCAGTTCCCCCGGGCGGGGACGGGGCACTGAAGCTTTCTTT
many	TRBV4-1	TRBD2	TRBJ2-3	CASSRTSGGASTDTQYF	TGCGCCAGCAGCCGAACTAGCGGGGGCGCTAGCACAGATACGCAGTATTTT
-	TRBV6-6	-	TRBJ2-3	CASSYSGRTDTQYF	TGTGCCAGCAGTTACTCGGGGCGCACAGATACGCAGTATTTT
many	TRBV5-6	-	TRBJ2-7	CASSFSSYEQYF	TGTGCCAGCAGCTTCAGCTCCTACGAGCAGTACTTC
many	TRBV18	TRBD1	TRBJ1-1	CASSPPTGMGTEAFF	TGTGCCAGCTCACCACCGACAGGGATGGGCACTGAAGCTTTCTTT
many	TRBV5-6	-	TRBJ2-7	CASSLAIRQSSYEQYF	TGTGCCAGCAGCTTGGCCATAAGACAGAGCTCCTACGAGCAGTACTTC
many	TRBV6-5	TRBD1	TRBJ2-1	CASGLWGTATNEQFF	TGTGCCAGCGGCCTCTGGGGGACAGCGACTAATGAGCAGTTCTTC
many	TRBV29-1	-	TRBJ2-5	CSVDRGSRETQYF	TGCAGCGTTGATCGGGGGAGTCGCGAGACCCAGTACTTC
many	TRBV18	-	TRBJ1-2	CASSPPTFRDYGYTF	TGTGCCAGCTCACCTCCGACCTTCAGGGACTATGGCTACACCTTC
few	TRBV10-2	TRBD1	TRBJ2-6	CASSAGTGYPSGANVLTF	TGCGCCAGCTCAGCCGGGACAGGGTATCCATCTGGGGCCAACGTCCTGACTTTC
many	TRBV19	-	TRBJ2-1	CASRWVAPNEQFF	TGTGCCAGTAGATGGGTAGCTCCCAATGAGCAGTTCTTC
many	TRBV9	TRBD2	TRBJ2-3	CASSVATSGTSDTQYF	TGTGCCAGCAGCGTAGCAACTAGCGGGACGTCAGATACGCAGTATTTT
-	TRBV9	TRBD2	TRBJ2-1	CASSIALRLAGFDNEQFF	TGTGCCAGCAGCATAGCTTTACGTCTAGCGGGATTCGACAATGAGCAGTTCTTC
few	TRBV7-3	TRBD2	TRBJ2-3	CASSSSLAGGPSGGTDTQYF	TGTGCCAGCAGCTCCAGCCTAGCGGGAGGCCCCTCCGGGGGTACAGATACGCAGTATTTT
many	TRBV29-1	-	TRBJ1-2	CSVEASRESNGGYTF	TGCAGCGTTGAAGCGTCCCGGGAGTCAAATGGAGGCTACACCTTC
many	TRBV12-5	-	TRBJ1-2	CASGPRTGIEGRYGYTF	TGTGCTAGTGGTCCACGGACCGGAATTGAGGGTCGCTATGGCTACACCTTC
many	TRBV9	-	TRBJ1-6	CASSVGGDNSPLHF	TGTGCCAGCAGCGTAGGGGGCGACAATTCACCCCTCCACTTT
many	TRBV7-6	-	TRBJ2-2	CASSFGNTGELFF	TGTGCCAGCAGCTTCGGTAACACCGGGGAGCTGTTTTTT
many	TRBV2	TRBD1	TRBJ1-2	CARTGLISYGYTF	TGTGCCAGGACAGGGTTAATTTCCTATGGCTACACCTTC
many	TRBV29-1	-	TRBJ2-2	CSVDREDTGELFF	TGCAGCGTCGACAGGGAGGACACCGGGGAGCTGTTTTTT
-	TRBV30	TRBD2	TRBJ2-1	CAWSSGSGNEQFF	TGTGCCTGGTCTAGCGGGAGCGGCAATGAGCAGTTCTTC
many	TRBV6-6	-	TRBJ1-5	CASSYSPAGGGQPQHF	TGTGCCAGCAGTTACTCACCGGCGGGGGGCGGTCAGCCCCAGCATTTT
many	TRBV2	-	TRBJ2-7	CASSVGSYEQYF	TGTGCCAGCAGTGTGGGCAGCTACGAGCAGTACTTC
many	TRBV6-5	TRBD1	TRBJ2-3	CASSYTGQGGTQYF	TGTGCCAGCAGTTACACCGGACAGGGCGGTACGCAGTATTTT
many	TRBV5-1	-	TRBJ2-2	CASSLVGGTGELFF	TGCGCCAGCAGCTTGGTCGGGGGCACCGGGGAGCTGTTTTTT
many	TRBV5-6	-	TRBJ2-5	CASSLELVKEGTQYF	TGTGCCAGCAGCTTGGAGCTGGTCAAGGAGGGGACCCAGTACTTC
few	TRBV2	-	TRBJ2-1	CASSPTASSYNEQFF	TGTGCCAGCAGTCCGACAGCGAGCTCCTACAATGAGCAGTTCTTC
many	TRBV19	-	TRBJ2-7	CASRAQGGNPYEQYF	TGTGCCAGTAGAGCGCAGGGTGGGAATCCCTACGAGCAGTACTTC
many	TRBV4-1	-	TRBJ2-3	CASSQVTVNTDTQYF	TGCGCCAGCAGCCAAGTCACTGTAAACACAGATACGCAGTATTTT
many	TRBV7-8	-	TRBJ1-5	CASSTEGQPQHF	TGTGCCAGCAGCACCGAGGGTCAGCCCCAGCATTTT
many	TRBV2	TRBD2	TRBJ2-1	CASRPGLASYNEQFF	TGTGCCAGCAGGCCCGGACTAGCCTCCTACAATGAGCAGTTCTTC
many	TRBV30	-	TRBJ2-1	CAWTFLGSGYNEQFF	TGTGCCTGGACCTTTCTCGGGAGCGGCTACAATGAGCAGTTCTTC